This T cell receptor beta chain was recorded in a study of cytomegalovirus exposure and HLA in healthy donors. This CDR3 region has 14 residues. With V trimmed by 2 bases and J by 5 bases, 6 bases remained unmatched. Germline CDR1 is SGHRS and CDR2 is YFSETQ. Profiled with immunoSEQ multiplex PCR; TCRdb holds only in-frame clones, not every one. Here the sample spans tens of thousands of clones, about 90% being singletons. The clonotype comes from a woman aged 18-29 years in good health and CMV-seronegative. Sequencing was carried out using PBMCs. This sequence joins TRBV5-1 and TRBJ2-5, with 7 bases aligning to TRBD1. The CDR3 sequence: CASSFDRVLETQYF. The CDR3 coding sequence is TGCGCCAGCAGCTTTGACAGGGTTTTGGAGACCCAGTACTTC.